This is a list of T cell receptor beta chains from one sample in a study of siplizumab effects on memory and regulatory T cells. The method was immunoSEQ multiplex PCR; TCRdb's version includes in-frame clones alone and lacks a portion of them. The data contain around 100,000 clones, about 91% of them seen just once; the ten biggest clones take up about 0.15%. Material: CD4+ T cells sorted from blood. The source of these receptors is a human donor in good health. The CDR3 runs from the conserved cysteine through the conserved F or W. A D gene is named only where the DNA matches it firmly. Not all rows give a size; the values are once, few, many and, for expanded clones, a class.

cdr3_nt: TGTGCCAGTAGTCGGACGGCCTATGGCTACACCTTC
cdr3_aa: CASSRTAYGYTF
v_call: TRBV19
clone_size: -
d_call: -
j_call: TRBJ1-2

cdr3_nt: TGTGCCACCAGCAGAGACTTGCGGGGGGCGGAGACCCAGTACTTC
cdr3_aa: CATSRDLRGAETQYF
v_call: TRBV15
clone_size: -
d_call: TRBD2
j_call: TRBJ2-5

cdr3_nt: TGTGCCAGCAGCAATCGGGGGACCCCGCGTGGCTACGAGCAGTACTTC
cdr3_aa: CASSNRGTPRGYEQYF
v_call: TRBV9
clone_size: -
d_call: -
j_call: TRBJ2-7

cdr3_nt: TGTGCCAGTAACGGCCAGGGCGGACAGCCCCAGCATTTT
cdr3_aa: CASNGQGGQPQHF
v_call: TRBV19
clone_size: -
d_call: -
j_call: TRBJ1-5

cdr3_nt: TGTGCCAGCAGTGACTATGGCTACACCTTC
cdr3_aa: CASSDYGYTF
v_call: TRBV6-5
clone_size: -
d_call: -
j_call: TRBJ1-2

cdr3_nt: TGTGCCAGCAGCGGAACCCGGGACAGGGTCTCACCCCTCCACTTT
cdr3_aa: CASSGTRDRVSPLHF
v_call: TRBV7-9
clone_size: -
d_call: TRBD1
j_call: TRBJ1-6

cdr3_nt: TGTGCCAGTGCGGACAGGTGGAGTTGGTTCAATGAGCAGTTCTTC
cdr3_aa: CASADRWSWFNEQFF
v_call: TRBV19
clone_size: -
d_call: TRBD1
j_call: TRBJ2-1

cdr3_nt: TGTGCCAGCTCACCCCAGGCCTATCAGCCCCAGCATTTT
cdr3_aa: CASSPQAYQPQHF
v_call: TRBV18
clone_size: few
d_call: -
j_call: TRBJ1-5

cdr3_nt: TGTGCCAGCAGCTTGGCTGGGGGCGCGGGCTATGGCTACACCTTC
cdr3_aa: CASSLAGGAGYGYTF
v_call: TRBV5-6
clone_size: -
d_call: -
j_call: TRBJ1-2

cdr3_nt: TGTGCCAGCAGCTTACGGGGGAATCAGCCCCAGCATTTT
cdr3_aa: CASSLRGNQPQHF
v_call: TRBV7-2
clone_size: few
d_call: -
j_call: TRBJ1-5

cdr3_nt: TGTGCCAGTAGTACCACGGTCGACACTGAAGCTTTCTTT
cdr3_aa: CASSTTVDTEAFF
v_call: TRBV19
clone_size: -
d_call: -
j_call: TRBJ1-1

cdr3_nt: TGTGCCAGCAGCTTGGGAGGAGCGGGGGTCTACAATGAGCAGTTCTTC
cdr3_aa: CASSLGGAGVYNEQFF
v_call: TRBV5-6
clone_size: -
d_call: TRBD2
j_call: TRBJ2-1

cdr3_nt: TGCGCCAGCAGCCCCCAGGCGGGGACCTACGAGCAGTACTTC
cdr3_aa: CASSPQAGTYEQYF
v_call: TRBV5-1
clone_size: once
d_call: -
j_call: TRBJ2-7

cdr3_nt: TGTGCCAGCTCGCCGACAGGGGGCGCGGGCCAAGAGACCCAGTACTTC
cdr3_aa: CASSPTGGAGQETQYF
v_call: TRBV18
clone_size: -
d_call: TRBD1
j_call: TRBJ2-5

cdr3_nt: TGTGCCAGTAGTAGGGGCTCGACTAGCGGGCCTTACAATGAGCAGTTCTTC
cdr3_aa: CASSRGSTSGPYNEQFF
v_call: TRBV19
clone_size: once
d_call: TRBD2
j_call: TRBJ2-1

cdr3_nt: TGTGCCAGCTCACTATCTGGTATTCCGAACACTGAAGCTTTCTTT
cdr3_aa: CASSLSGIPNTEAFF
v_call: TRBV18
clone_size: -
d_call: -
j_call: TRBJ1-1

cdr3_nt: TGTGCCAGCAGCTTAGAACTAGCGGAGACCCAGTACTTC
cdr3_aa: CASSLELAETQYF
v_call: TRBV7-9
clone_size: once
d_call: TRBD2
j_call: TRBJ2-5

cdr3_nt: TGTGCCAGCGCTTCATATGGGACAGAAAAAGAGACCCAGTACTTC
cdr3_aa: CASASYGTEKETQYF
v_call: TRBV27
clone_size: -
d_call: TRBD1
j_call: TRBJ2-5

cdr3_nt: TGTGCCAGCAAACCCTTAGCGGGGACGAATGGGGAGACCCAGTACTTC
cdr3_aa: CASKPLAGTNGETQYF
v_call: TRBV6-6
clone_size: -
d_call: TRBD2
j_call: TRBJ2-5